Listed below are T cell receptor beta chains from one sample, sequenced in a study of blood T cell repertoires in COVID-19. Data came from immunoSEQ multiplex PCR; TCRdb stores just in-frame clones and leaves some out. Here the sample spans 250,000 to 350,000 clones, around 88% being singletons. Sequencing was done on a sample of peripheral blood. These receptors were collected from a woman younger than 45 who had recovered from COVID-19. Both conserved end residues are part of each CDR3. Each record gives: V gene, D gene, clone size, J gene, CDR3 DNA, CDR3 protein. D genes are given only for firm matches. Not every row has a clone size; where given, it reads once, few, many or a size class.

v_gene: TRBV4-2; d_gene: .; abundance: .; j_gene: TRBJ1-1; CDR3nt: TGTGCCACCGGACTTGGCCCCTCCACACCTGAAGCTTTCTTT; CDR3aa: CATGLGPSTPEAFF
v_gene: TRBV11-2; d_gene: .; abundance: .; j_gene: TRBJ1-6; CDR3nt: TGTGCCAGCAGCGTAGAACCCCGGGATTCCTATAATTCACCCCTCCACTTT; CDR3aa: CASSVEPRDSYNSPLHF
v_gene: TRBV5-3; d_gene: TRBD1; abundance: .; j_gene: TRBJ2-1; CDR3nt: TGTGCCAGAAGTGAGGAGGGGACAGGGAGGACGGGAGTGATTCCCTACAATGAGCAGTTCTTC; CDR3aa: CARSEEGTGRTGVIPYNEQFF
v_gene: TRBV27; d_gene: .; abundance: .; j_gene: TRBJ2-1; CDR3nt: TGTGCCAGCAGTAAAGACAGAGAGCAGTTCTTC; CDR3aa: CASSKDREQFF
v_gene: TRBV5-5; d_gene: .; abundance: .; j_gene: TRBJ2-5; CDR3nt: TGTGCCAGCAGCGCGGGACTGTACCAAGAGACCCAGTACTTC; CDR3aa: CASSAGLYQETQYF
v_gene: TRBV4-3; d_gene: .; abundance: .; j_gene: TRBJ1-2; CDR3nt: TGCGCCAGCAGCCAAGATTCGGGATATCATAACTATGGCTACACCTTC; CDR3aa: CASSQDSGYHNYGYTF
v_gene: TRBV10-3; d_gene: .; abundance: .; j_gene: TRBJ2-5; CDR3nt: TGTGCCATCAGCCGGGACTCACAAGAGACCCAGTACTTC; CDR3aa: CAISRDSQETQYF
v_gene: TRBV28; d_gene: .; abundance: .; j_gene: TRBJ1-1; CDR3nt: TGTGCCAGCAGTCCTCGTCGGACTGAAGCTTTCTTT; CDR3aa: CASSPRRTEAFF
v_gene: TRBV7-9; d_gene: TRBD2; abundance: .; j_gene: TRBJ2-2; CDR3nt: TGTGCCAGCAGCCCGACCCGGGGGGGGGCGACCGGGGAGCTGTTTTTT; CDR3aa: CASSPTRGGATGELFF
v_gene: TRBV27; d_gene: TRBD1; abundance: .; j_gene: TRBJ2-7; CDR3nt: TGTGCCAGCAGTTTCCGCAGGACAGGGGCCTACGAGCAGTACTTC; CDR3aa: CASSFRRTGAYEQYF
v_gene: TRBV11-2; d_gene: TRBD2; abundance: .; j_gene: TRBJ2-1; CDR3nt: TGTGCCAGCAGCTTAGTGGCTAGCGGGGGGGCCTTGTACAATGAGCAGTTCTTC; CDR3aa: CASSLVASGGALYNEQFF
v_gene: TRBV10-2; d_gene: .; abundance: .; j_gene: TRBJ2-7; CDR3nt: TGCGCCAGCAGTGGTGCAGGGGCCTACGAGCAGTACTTC; CDR3aa: CASSGAGAYEQYF
v_gene: TRBV7-9; d_gene: .; abundance: .; j_gene: TRBJ1-3; CDR3nt: TGTGCCAGCAGCCCTCGGTGGGCATCGAGCTCTGGAAACACCATATATTTT; CDR3aa: CASSPRWASSSGNTIYF
v_gene: TRBV14; d_gene: .; abundance: .; j_gene: TRBJ2-5; CDR3nt: TGTGCCAGCAGCCATGCCGGGACTTGGAAAGAGACCCAGTACTTC; CDR3aa: CASSHAGTWKETQYF
v_gene: TRBV6-5; d_gene: TRBD1; abundance: .; j_gene: TRBJ2-1; CDR3nt: TGTGCCAGCAGTTACGGGGACAGGTCCCCATACAATGAGCAGTTCTTC; CDR3aa: CASSYGDRSPYNEQFF
v_gene: TRBV3-1/TRBV3-2; d_gene: .; abundance: .; j_gene: TRBJ2-5; CDR3nt: TGTGCCAGCAGCCAAGACTCGGGGGGCAGGGAGACCCAGTACTTC; CDR3aa: CASSQDSGGRETQYF
v_gene: TRBV24-1; d_gene: TRBD1; abundance: .; j_gene: TRBJ1-4; CDR3nt: TGTGCCACCAGTGATCCTCGCAATTTTAATCGACAGGGGGCGGTCTCTGAAAAACTGTTTTTT; CDR3aa: CATSDPRNFNRQGAVSEKLFF
v_gene: TRBV19; d_gene: .; abundance: .; j_gene: TRBJ2-7; CDR3nt: TGTGCCACCGCCCAGGCAGGGGCCTACGAGCAGTACTTC; CDR3aa: CATAQAGAYEQYF
v_gene: TRBV19; d_gene: .; abundance: .; j_gene: TRBJ1-3; CDR3nt: TGTGCCAGTAGTATTGTGCAGGGCGCTGGAAACACCATATATTTT; CDR3aa: CASSIVQGAGNTIYF
v_gene: TRBV6-1; d_gene: .; abundance: few; j_gene: TRBJ1-5; CDR3nt: TGTGCCAGCAGTGAAGGGGGGGGCAATCAGCCCCAGCATTTT; CDR3aa: CASSEGGGNQPQHF
v_gene: TRBV28; d_gene: .; abundance: .; j_gene: TRBJ1-2; CDR3nt: TGTGCCAGCAGTTTCCCGGGTGGAAACTATGGCTACACCTTC; CDR3aa: CASSFPGGNYGYTF
v_gene: TRBV19; d_gene: TRBD1; abundance: .; j_gene: TRBJ1-3; CDR3nt: TGTGCCAGTAGTGAGGACAGGACTGGAAACACCATATATTTT; CDR3aa: CASSEDRTGNTIYF
v_gene: TRBV13; d_gene: .; abundance: .; j_gene: TRBJ1-2; CDR3nt: TGTGCCAGCAGCTTTCAGGGTTTATTATCTAGTGGCTACACCTTC; CDR3aa: CASSFQGLLSSGYTF
v_gene: TRBV5-1; d_gene: .; abundance: .; j_gene: TRBJ2-3; CDR3nt: TGCGCCAGCAGCCCAGGTCCTCAATCCACAGATACGCAGTATTTT; CDR3aa: CASSPGPQSTDTQYF
v_gene: TRBV15; d_gene: TRBD2; abundance: .; j_gene: TRBJ2-4; CDR3nt: TGTGCCACCAGCAGGACGATCCTAGCGGGAGGAGGGAACATTCAGTACTTC; CDR3aa: CATSRTILAGGGNIQYF
v_gene: TRBV5-1; d_gene: TRBD1; abundance: .; j_gene: TRBJ1-1; CDR3nt: TGCGCCAGCACCTCCGACAGGGGAGCTTTCTTT; CDR3aa: CASTSDRGAFF
v_gene: TRBV7-8; d_gene: TRBD1; abundance: .; j_gene: TRBJ1-4; CDR3nt: TGTGCCAGTTCAGACAGGGGAGGTGAAAAACTGTTTTTT; CDR3aa: CASSDRGGEKLFF